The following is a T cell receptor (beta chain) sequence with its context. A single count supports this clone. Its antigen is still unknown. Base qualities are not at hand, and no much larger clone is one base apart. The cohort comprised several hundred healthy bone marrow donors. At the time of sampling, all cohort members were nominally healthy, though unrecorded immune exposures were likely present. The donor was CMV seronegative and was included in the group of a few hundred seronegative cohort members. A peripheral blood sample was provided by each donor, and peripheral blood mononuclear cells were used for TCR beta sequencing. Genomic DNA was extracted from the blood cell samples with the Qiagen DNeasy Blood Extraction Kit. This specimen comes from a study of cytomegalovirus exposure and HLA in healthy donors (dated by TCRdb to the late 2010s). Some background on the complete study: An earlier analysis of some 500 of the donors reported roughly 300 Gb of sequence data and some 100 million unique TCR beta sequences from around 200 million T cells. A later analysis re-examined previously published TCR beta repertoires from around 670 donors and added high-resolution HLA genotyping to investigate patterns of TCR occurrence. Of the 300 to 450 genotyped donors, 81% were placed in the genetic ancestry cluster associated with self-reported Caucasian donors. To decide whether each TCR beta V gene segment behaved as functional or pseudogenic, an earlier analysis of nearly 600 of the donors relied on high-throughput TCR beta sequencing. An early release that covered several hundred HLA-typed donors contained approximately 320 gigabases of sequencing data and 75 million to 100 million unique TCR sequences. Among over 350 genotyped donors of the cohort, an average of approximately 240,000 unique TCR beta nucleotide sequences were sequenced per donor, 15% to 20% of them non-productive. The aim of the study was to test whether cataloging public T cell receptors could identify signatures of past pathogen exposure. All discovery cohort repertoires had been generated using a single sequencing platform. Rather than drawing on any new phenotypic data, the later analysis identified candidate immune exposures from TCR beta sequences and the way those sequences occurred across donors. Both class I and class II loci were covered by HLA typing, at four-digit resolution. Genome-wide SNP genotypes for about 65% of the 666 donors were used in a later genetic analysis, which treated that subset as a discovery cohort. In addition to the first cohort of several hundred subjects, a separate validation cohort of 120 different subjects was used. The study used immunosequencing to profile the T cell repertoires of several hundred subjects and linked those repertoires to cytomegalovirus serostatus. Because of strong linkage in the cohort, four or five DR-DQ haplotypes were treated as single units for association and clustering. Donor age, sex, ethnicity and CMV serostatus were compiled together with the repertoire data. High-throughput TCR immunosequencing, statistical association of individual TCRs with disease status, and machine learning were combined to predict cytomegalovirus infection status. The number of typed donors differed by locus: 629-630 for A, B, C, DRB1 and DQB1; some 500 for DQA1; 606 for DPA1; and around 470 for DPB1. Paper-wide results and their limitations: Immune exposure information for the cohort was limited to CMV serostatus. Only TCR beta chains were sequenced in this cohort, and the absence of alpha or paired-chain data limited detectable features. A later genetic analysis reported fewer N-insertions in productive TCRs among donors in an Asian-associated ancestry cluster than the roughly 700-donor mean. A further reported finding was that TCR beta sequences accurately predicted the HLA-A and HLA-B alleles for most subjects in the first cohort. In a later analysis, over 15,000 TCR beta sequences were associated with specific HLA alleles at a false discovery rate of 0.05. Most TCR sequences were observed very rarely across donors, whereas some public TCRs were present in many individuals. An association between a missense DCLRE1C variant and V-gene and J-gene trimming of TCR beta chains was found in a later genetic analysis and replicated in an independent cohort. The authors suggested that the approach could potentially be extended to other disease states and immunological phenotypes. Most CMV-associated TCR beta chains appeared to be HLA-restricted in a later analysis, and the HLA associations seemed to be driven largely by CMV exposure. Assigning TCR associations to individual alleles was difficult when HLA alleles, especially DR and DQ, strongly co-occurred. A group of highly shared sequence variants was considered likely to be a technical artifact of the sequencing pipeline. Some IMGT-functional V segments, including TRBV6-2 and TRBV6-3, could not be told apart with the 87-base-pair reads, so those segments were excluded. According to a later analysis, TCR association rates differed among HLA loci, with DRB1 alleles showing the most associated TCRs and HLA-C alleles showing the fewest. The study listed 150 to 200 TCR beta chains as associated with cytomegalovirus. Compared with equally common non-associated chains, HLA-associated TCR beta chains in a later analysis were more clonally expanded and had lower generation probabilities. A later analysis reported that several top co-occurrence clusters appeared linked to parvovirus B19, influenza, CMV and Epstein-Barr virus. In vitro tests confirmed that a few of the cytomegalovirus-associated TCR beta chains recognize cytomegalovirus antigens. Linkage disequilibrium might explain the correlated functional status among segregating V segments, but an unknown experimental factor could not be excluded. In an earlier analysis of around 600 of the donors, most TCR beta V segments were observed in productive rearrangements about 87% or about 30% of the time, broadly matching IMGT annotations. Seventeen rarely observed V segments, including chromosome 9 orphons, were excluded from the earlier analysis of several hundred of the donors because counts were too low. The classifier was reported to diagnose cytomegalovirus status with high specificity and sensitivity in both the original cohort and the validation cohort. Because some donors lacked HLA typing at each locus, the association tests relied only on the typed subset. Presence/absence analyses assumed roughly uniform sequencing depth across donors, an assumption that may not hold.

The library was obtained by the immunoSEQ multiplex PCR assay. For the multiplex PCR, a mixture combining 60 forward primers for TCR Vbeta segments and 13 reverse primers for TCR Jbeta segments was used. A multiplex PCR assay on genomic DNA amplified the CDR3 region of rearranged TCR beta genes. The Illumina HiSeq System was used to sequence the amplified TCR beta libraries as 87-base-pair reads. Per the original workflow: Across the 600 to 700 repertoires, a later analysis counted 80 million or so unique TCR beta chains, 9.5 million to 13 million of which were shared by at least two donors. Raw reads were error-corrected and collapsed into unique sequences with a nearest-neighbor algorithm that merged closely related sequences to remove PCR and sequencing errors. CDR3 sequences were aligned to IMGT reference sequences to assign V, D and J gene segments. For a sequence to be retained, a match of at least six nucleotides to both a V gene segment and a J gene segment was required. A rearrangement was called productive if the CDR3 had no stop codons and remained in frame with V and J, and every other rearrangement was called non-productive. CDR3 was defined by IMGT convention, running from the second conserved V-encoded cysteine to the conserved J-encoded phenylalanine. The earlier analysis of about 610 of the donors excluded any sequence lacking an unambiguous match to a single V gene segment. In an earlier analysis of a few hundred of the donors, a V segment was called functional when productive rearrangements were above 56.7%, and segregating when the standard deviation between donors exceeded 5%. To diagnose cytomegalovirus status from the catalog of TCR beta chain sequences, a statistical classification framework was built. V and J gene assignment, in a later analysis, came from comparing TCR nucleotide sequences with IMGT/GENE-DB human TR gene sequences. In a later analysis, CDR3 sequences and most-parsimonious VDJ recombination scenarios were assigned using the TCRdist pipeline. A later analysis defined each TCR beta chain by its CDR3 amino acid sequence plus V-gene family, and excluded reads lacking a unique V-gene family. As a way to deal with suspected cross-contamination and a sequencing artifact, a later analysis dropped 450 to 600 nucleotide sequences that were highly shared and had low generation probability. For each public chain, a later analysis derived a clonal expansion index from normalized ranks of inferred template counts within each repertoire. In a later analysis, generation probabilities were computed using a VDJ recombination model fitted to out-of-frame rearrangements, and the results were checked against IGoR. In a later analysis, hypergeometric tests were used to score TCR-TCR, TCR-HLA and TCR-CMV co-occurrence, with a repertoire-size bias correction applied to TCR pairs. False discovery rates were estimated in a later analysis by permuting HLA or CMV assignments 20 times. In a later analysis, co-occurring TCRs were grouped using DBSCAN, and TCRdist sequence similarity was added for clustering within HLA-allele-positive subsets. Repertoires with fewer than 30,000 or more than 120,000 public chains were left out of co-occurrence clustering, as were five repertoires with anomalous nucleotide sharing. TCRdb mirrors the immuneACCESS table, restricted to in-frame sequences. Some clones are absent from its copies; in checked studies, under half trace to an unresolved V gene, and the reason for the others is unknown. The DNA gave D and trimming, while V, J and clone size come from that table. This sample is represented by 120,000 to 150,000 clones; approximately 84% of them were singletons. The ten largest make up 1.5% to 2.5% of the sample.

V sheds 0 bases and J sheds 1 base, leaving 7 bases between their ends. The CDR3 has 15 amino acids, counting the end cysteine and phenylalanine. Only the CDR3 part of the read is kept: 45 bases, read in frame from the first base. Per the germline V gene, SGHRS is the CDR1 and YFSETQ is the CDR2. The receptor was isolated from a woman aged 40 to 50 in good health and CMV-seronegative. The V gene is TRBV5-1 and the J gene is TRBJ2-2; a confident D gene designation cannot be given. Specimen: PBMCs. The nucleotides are TGCGCCAGCAGCTTGGTGGCAGGGAACACCGGGGAGCTGTTTTTT. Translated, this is CASSLVAGNTGELFF.